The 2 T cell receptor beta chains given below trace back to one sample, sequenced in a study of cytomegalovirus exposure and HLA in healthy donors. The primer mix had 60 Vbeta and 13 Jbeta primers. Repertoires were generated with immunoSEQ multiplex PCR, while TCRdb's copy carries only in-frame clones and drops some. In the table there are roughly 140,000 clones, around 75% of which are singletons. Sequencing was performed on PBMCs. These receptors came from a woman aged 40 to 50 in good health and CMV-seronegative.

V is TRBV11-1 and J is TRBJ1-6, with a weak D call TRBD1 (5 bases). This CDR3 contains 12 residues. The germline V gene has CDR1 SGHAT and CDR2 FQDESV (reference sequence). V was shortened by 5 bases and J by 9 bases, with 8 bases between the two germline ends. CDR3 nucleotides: TGTGCCAGCAGCACAGGCCTTTCACCCCTCCACTTT. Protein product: CASSTGLSPLHF.

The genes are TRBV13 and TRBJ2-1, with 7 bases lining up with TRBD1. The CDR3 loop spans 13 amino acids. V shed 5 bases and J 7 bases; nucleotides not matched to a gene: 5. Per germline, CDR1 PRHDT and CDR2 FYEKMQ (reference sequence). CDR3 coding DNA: TGTGCCAGCAGCCCGACAGGGTGGAATGAGCAGTTCTTC. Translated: CASSPTGWNEQFF.